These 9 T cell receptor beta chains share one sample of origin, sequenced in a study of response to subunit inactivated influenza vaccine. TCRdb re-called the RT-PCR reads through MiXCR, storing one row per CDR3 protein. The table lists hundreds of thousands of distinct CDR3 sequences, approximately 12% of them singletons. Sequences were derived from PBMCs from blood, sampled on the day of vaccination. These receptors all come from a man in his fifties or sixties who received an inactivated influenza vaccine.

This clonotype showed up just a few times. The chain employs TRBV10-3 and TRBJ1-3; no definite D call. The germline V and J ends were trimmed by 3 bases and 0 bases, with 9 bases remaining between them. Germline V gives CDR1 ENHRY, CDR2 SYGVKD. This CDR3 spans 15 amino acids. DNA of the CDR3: TGTGCCATCAGTGAAGGGAGGAGCTCTGGAAACACCATATATTTT. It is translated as CAISEGRSSGNTIYF.

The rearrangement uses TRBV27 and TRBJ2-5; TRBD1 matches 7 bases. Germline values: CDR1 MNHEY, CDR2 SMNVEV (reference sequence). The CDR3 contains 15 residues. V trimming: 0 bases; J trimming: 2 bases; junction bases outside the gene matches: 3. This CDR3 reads CASSLSRGRQETQYF. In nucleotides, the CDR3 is TGTGCCAGCAGTTTATCAAGGGGGCGGCAAGAGACCCAGTACTTC.

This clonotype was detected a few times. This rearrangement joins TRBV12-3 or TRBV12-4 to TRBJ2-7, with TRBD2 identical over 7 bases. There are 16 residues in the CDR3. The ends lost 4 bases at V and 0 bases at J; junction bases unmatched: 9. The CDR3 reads CASSYSPGLSSYEQYF. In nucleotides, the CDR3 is TGTGCCAGCAGTTATTCCCCGGGACTAAGCTCCTACGAGCAGTACTTC.

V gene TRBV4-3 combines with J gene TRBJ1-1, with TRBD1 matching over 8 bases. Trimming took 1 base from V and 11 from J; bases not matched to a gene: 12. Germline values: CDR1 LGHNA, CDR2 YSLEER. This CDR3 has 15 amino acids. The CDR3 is CASSQGGAGGEEAFF. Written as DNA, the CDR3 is TGCGCCAGCAGCCAAGGCGGGGCAGGGGGCGAGGAGGCTTTCTTT.

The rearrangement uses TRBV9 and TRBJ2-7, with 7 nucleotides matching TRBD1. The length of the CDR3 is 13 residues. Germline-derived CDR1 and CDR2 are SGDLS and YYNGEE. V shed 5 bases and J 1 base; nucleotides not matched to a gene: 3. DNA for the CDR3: TGTGCCAGCAGTGGACAGGATTCCTACGAGCAGTACTTC. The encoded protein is CASSGQDSYEQYF.

The CDR3 DNA reads TGTGCCACCAGCGGGACAGGACCTCAGCCCCAGCATTTT. It codes for CATSGTGPQPQHF. The chain uses TRBV24-1 and TRBJ1-5, with 8 bases identical to TRBD1. With 7 bases clipped from V and 6 bases from J, the junction kept 4 bases outside the gene matches. This CDR3 contains 13 residues. The germline CDR1 and CDR2 sequences are KGHDR and SFDVKD.

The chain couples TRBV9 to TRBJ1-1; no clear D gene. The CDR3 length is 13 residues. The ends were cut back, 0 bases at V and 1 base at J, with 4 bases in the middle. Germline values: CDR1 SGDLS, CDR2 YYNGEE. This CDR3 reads CASSVEGNTEAFF. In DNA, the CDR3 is TGTGCCAGCAGCGTAGAGGGGAACACTGAAGCTTTCTTT.

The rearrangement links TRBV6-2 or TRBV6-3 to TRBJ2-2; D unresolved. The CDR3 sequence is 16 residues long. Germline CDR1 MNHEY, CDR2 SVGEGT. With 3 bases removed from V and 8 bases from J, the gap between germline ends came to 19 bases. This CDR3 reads CASSYRVRSLPGELFF. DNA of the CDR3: TGTGCCAGCAGTTATCGAGTTAGGTCCCTTCCGGGGGAGCTGTTTTTT.

The CDR3 reads CASSDTSEQYF. In DNA form, the CDR3 reads TGTGCCAGCAGTGACACCAGCGAGCAGTACTTC. The chain employs TRBV25-1 and TRBJ2-7; D unresolved. Germline V lookup: CDR1 MGHDK, CDR2 SYGVNS. The CDR3 loop spans 11 amino acids. Trimming stripped 3 bases from V and 6 bases from J, with 6 bases between.